The entry below describes one TCR beta chain. Its antigen is not identified. The source of the sample is a study of T cell repertoires in cytomegalovirus infection. As for the study in general: The authors used CMV epitopes that were HLA-C-restricted (recently identified) and HLA-B-restricted (well studied).

CDR1 and CDR2 from the germline V gene are LGHNA and YSLEER. CDR3 length equals 16 residues. V shed 0 bases and J shed 2 bases, with 13 bases lying between them. Study outcomes and limitations: The study found HLA-C-restricted CMV-specific TCR beta clonotypes dominating the ex vivo response. Summed public TCR beta family frequency identified CMV carriers bearing the relevant HLA.

TCRdb reprocessed the reads via MiXCR and lists one record per CDR3 protein. The table shows 700,000 to 950,000 distinct CDR3 sequences, with roughly 33% occurring only once. The receptor comes from a human donor in good health (CMV status not recorded). Some clones in this sample may be carry-over from other donors' samples. Here the sequenced sample was cultured CD8+ T cells from PBMCs, taken from culture after CMV antigen stimulation. The V call is TRBV4-3, the J call TRBJ2-5; D is unclear. CDR3 nucleotides: TGCGCCAGCAGCCAAGATTGGCAGAGTACTCAAGAGACCCAGTACTTC. Translating gives CASSQDWQSTQETQYF.